This TCR beta chain was sequenced in a study of blood T cells in healthy people across ages (dated by TCRdb to 2015 to 2017). With regard to the full study: In model experiments, template switching captured about one uniquely barcoded TCR beta cDNA molecule for every two T cells. The study measured age-related changes in TCR beta repertoire diversity using deep sequencing normalized with unique cDNA molecular identifiers. To avoid experimental bias, donors of different ages were spread randomly across the sequencing lanes. Two additional independent replicas of 1 million unique cDNA reads from the same blood draw were analyzed for two donors (one aged 18 to 30 and one aged 80 or older). Donors were grouped into four age groups: young (average 16 years), middle-aged (over 35), aged (about 60) and long-lived (about 82). What the authors observed across the whole study: The percentage of naive T cells measured by flow cytometry correlated strongly with observed TCR beta diversity. Observed TCR beta diversity per million T cells fell roughly linearly with age, and a significant reduction was already apparent by age roughly 40. Donor CMV infection status was unknown, potentially confounding age-related changes in expanded clonotypes. The long-lived group showed more naive CD4+ T cells, fewer expanded clones and increased TCR diversity than the aged group, suggesting age selection. Conclusive comparison of naive and antigen-experienced compartments was prevented by the profiling of bulk unsorted PBMCs. Estimates of total diversity based on one million sequenced T cells were regarded as lower bounds and as underestimates.

From cysteine to phenylalanine, the CDR3 is 14 amino acids long. The only DNA kept is the CDR3, 42 bases in frame from the first base. Based on the germline V gene (reference sequence), the CDR1 and CDR2 sequences are LGHDT and YNNKEL. The V and J ends are trimmed by 1 base and 7 bases, leaving 14 bases between them. Donors were a few dozen systemically healthy Caucasian individuals from Russia aged roughly 6 to 95 years. Ten milliliters of peripheral blood were drawn from each donor into EDTA-treated Vacutainer tubes. Ficoll-Paque density-gradient centrifugation was used to isolate PBMCs, with at least 6.5 million per sample. Trizol reagent was used to extract total RNA from PBMCs, with at least 6 micrograms per sample. For every donor, an aliquot of PBMCs went through flow cytometry to measure the percentages of naive CD45RAhigh/CD27high T cells. This clonotype was seen once. The antigen it recognizes is unknown. The record has no base qualities; no much larger clone is one base away. A lone read offers only weak evidence.

The method behind the library was 5' RACE. This sample was sequenced with an Illumina HiSeq 2500. A second PCR of roughly 6 to 11 cycles was run with a J-beta primer mix and a sample-barcoded 5' primer. A unique molecular identifier was introduced onto each TCR beta cDNA molecule by a template-switch 5' adaptor carrying 12 random nucleotides. Each sample yielded at least 3 million CDR3-containing paired-end reads. First-strand cDNA synthesis was performed from all RNA using the Mint cDNA synthesis kit, with priming by a TRBC-specific oligonucleotide. Following uracil-DNA glycosylase treatment, all cDNA underwent a first 18-cycle PCR with the universal primers M1SS and BC2_uni_R. On the study's bioinformatics: Normalization of each sample was performed by random selection of 1 million high-quality reads, each carrying a distinct molecular identifier. Reads sharing molecular identifiers were discarded rather than binned into consensus sequences. MiTCR, set to a Q25 quality threshold and the strictest error-elimination algorithm, was used for CDR3 identification, clonotype clustering and error correction. A nonparametric unseen species model with Euler transformation was used to estimate lower-bound total TCR beta diversity. Using fastp trimming at Q25 and MiXCR clonotype assembly, TCRdb reanalyzed the public sequencing data and kept in-frame beta chains. CDR3 protein duplicates are merged, each entry listing the most common genes and DNA. The V and J calls were determined by TCRdb, not by the authors. The sample includes about 1.6 million distinct CDR3 sequences, with approximately 32% observed a single time. The biggest ten clones account for roughly 12% of the sample.

The sample comprised blood. The chain was built from TRBV3-1 and TRBJ2-7; perhaps TRBD1 is the D gene, with 5 bases matching. The source of this sequence is a woman in her thirties in good health. CDR3 loop: CASSQGRQGPEQYF. The sequence in DNA is TGTGCCAGCAGCCAAGGGCGGCAGGGTCCAGAGCAGTACTTC.